These 27 T cell receptor beta chains share one sample of origin, sequenced in a study of molecular identifiers for immune sequencing clone quantification. TCRdb called the PCR reads again in MiXCR, with one record for every CDR3 protein. Of approximately 550,000 distinct CDR3 sequences listed, less than 30% were seen once; the top ten hold roughly 0.77%. Material: naive CD8+ T cells from blood, with Jurkat cell RNA spiked in. The subset was: FACS-sorted CD8+CD4-CCR7+CD45RA+ naive T cells. The receptors stem from a human donor in good health. Some libraries in this study had Jurkat cell RNA spiked in.

The chain is built from TRBV11-2 and TRBJ2-1; D is ambiguous. V lost 2 bases to trimming and J lost 9 bases, with 17 bases between them. CDR3 size: 15 residues. In germline, CDR1 is SGHAT, CDR2 FQNNGV. The CDR3 DNA reads TGTGCCAGCAGCTTATTATCAGGAGCAACCGGTGAGCAGTTCTTC. This translates into CASSLLSGATGEQFF.

With respect to this clonotype: The CDR3 does not end in the conserved phenylalanine or tryptophan, so this is likely a read error. V usage is TRBV12-3 or TRBV12-4 and J usage is TRBJ2-5; D perhaps matches TRBD1 (5 bases). With 6 bases removed from V and 3 bases from J, the gap between germline ends came to 11 bases. The CDR3 extends over 13 amino acids. The CDR3 spells CASRQDLKETQYS. The DNA of the CDR3 is TGTGCCAGCAGACAGGACCTAAAAGAGACCCAGTACTCC.

This clonotype was seen a handful of times. This sequence joins TRBV11-3 and TRBJ2-7; 10 bases are shared with TRBD2. The CDR3 extends over 14 amino acids. The germline gives CDR1 SGHNT, CDR2 YENEEA. Losses at the gene ends were 5 bases for V and 6 bases for J; bases not matched to a gene: 7. The chain's CDR3 is CASSPRRTSGEQYF. CDR3 sequence (DNA): TGTGCCAGCAGCCCCCGCCGGACTAGCGGCGAGCAGTACTTC. The variable domain in full, completed from reference TRBV11-3 and TRBJ2-7, reads EAGVVQSPRYKIIEKKQPVAFWCNPISGHNTLYWYLQNLGQGPELLIRYENEEAVDDSQLPKDRFSAERLKGVDSTLKIQPAELGDSAVYLCASSPRRTSGEQYFGPGTRLTVT.

This clonotype was found a few times. The chain recombines TRBV20-1 with TRBJ2-7; unclear D gene. CDR1 DFQATT and CDR2 SNEGSKA come from the germline V gene (reference sequence). Trimming pared 3 bases from V and 0 bases from J, leaving 12 bases between. This CDR3 has 14 amino acids. The CDR3: CSASTGFSSYEQYF. CDR3 bases: TGCAGTGCTAGTACCGGATTCAGCTCCTACGAGCAGTACTTC.

This clonotype was recorded at least ten times. V and J are TRBV27 and TRBJ2-2; D not certain. The germline V gene encodes CDR1 MNHEY and CDR2 SMNVEV (reference sequence). V lost 6 bases, J lost 5 bases, and 7 bases lay in between. The CDR3 runs 12 residues. DNA for the CDR3: TGTGCCAGCAGCTTCAGTACCGGGGAGCTGTTTTTT. Protein sequence: CASSFSTGELFF.

The gene calls are TRBV20-1 and TRBJ2-7; TRBD2 aligns across 13 bases. Germline CDR1 is DFQATT and CDR2 is SNEGSKA (reference sequence). The J segment lost 4 bases and the V segment lost 6 bases, leaving 15 bases of the junction unmatched. The CDR3 contains 17 residues. This CDR3 is CSAPAPGLAGPGYEQYF. In nucleotides, the CDR3 is TGCAGTGCACCAGCACCGGGACTAGCGGGACCTGGGTACGAGCAGTACTTC.

This clonotype was recorded many times. The V call is TRBV6-1, the J call TRBJ2-7, with D possibly being TRBD2 (6 bases). The germline gives CDR1 MNHNS, CDR2 SASEGT. The CDR3 runs to 13 residues. The germline V and J ends were trimmed by 6 bases and 2 bases, with 11 bases remaining between them. CDR3 protein: CASRRLDTYEQYF. CDR3 coding DNA: TGTGCCAGCAGAAGACTAGACACCTACGAGCAGTACTTC.

This clonotype was counted ten times or more. V usage is TRBV7-8 and J usage is TRBJ1-1, with D unclear. The CDR3 contains 13 residues. CDR1 is SGHVS, CDR2 FQNEAQ, per germline. V lost 1 base to trimming and J lost 4 bases, with 7 bases between them. CDR3 loop: CASSLGPSTEAFF. DNA for the CDR3: TGTGCCAGCAGCTTAGGGCCGAGCACTGAAGCTTTCTTT.

The chain recombines TRBV19 with TRBJ2-5; 10 bases agree with TRBD2. CDR3 length: 17 residues. CDR1 and CDR2 (germline): LNHDA, SQIVND (reference sequence). The V and J ends lost 2 bases and 4 bases, in that order; junction bases with no gene match: 10. Here the CDR3 DNA reads TGTGCCAGTAGTATATCCAGCGGGGGGGCCCTCGGAGAGACCCAGTACTTC. It codes for CASSISSGGALGETQYF.

As to this clonotype: This may be a read error: a much more frequent sequence differs by one nucleotide. The chain carries TRBV12-3 or TRBV12-4 and TRBJ2-2; TRBD1 or TRBD2 may be the D gene (6 bases each). CDR3 length: 17 amino acids. CDR3 region: CASSFIGGGPNTGEQFF. As DNA, the CDR3 is TGTGCCAGCAGTTTTATAGGGGGAGGACCGAACACCGGGGAGCAGTTTTTT.

For this clonotype: A much larger clone lies a single base off, so this may be a read error. CDR3 region: CASSETRAGGLFF. The CDR3 nucleotides read TGTGCCAGCAGTGAAACAAGAGCCGGGGGGCTGTTTTTT. This chain connects TRBV12-3 or TRBV12-4 to TRBJ2-2, with a tentative D call TRBD2 (6 bases). The CDR3 totals 13 residues.

This clonotype has just one count. A much larger clone differs by one base, so this may be a read error. This chain links TRBV12-3 or TRBV12-4 with TRBJ1-6; no definite D call. The V end was cut by 3 bases, the J end by 8 bases, with 5 bases between. This CDR3 is built from 12 residues. This CDR3 reads CASSFGDSPLHF. The CDR3 nucleotides read TGTGCCAGCAGTTTTGGAGATTCACCCCTCCACTTT.

This chain joins TRBV28 and TRBJ2-1, with 10 bases lining up with TRBD2. This CDR3 has 14 amino acids. In germline, CDR1 is MDHEN, CDR2 SYDVKM. The junction had 7 bases not matched to a gene; V was cut back by 7 bases and J by 7 bases. The CDR3, as DNA: TGTGCCAGCACCTACTCGGGACTAGCGAATGAGCAGTTCTTC. Translating gives CASTYSGLANEQFF.

The chain joins TRBV14 to TRBJ2-1; possibly TRBD1 or TRBD2 for D (5 bases each). CDR1 is SGHDN and CDR2 is FVKESK in the germline V gene. The CDR3 spans 15 residues. V dropped 6 bases and J dropped 3 bases, with 15 bases sitting between them. CDR3 loop: CASSGRRDHYNEQFF. CDR3 sequence (DNA): TGTGCCAGCAGTGGGAGACGGGACCACTACAATGAGCAGTTCTTC. The full variable domain, rest sourced from reference TRBV14 and TRBJ2-1, is EAGVTQFPSHSVIEKGQTVTLRCDPISGHDNLYWYRRVMGKEIKFLLHFVKESKQDESGMPNNRFLAERTGGTYSTLKVQPAELEDSGVYFCASSGRRDHYNEQFFGPGTRLTVL.

This clonotype was seen once. A much larger clonotype is one base distant, so this may be a read error. V usage is TRBV12-3 or TRBV12-4 and J usage is TRBJ2-4, with D uncertain. This CDR3 has 16 amino acids. The chain's CDR3 is CASSFSGDRARNIQYF. CDR3 DNA sequence: TGTGCCAGCAGTTTTTCTGGGGATAGGGCCAGAAACATTCAGTACTTC.

In its sample, this clonotype was seen many times. This chain joins TRBV6-5 and TRBJ1-1, with D perhaps TRBD1 (5 bases). Trimming took 7 bases from V and 1 from J, leaving 10 bases between them. Germline values: CDR1 MNHEY, CDR2 SVGAGI. The CDR3 runs to 13 residues. For the CDR3, the DNA is TGTGCCAGCAATGGACATTCGAACACTGAAGCTTTCTTT. Amino acids: CASNGHSNTEAFF.

The chain joins TRBV14 to TRBJ1-2, with D unclear. The V and J ends lost 2 bases and 8 bases respectively, with 12 bases between them. CDR3 size: 13 residues. Germline V gene data show CDR1 as SGHDN and CDR2 as FVKESK. Written as DNA, the CDR3 is TGTGCCAGCAGCCAACGTCCGGATCGAGGCTACACCTTC. Its translation is CASSQRPDRGYTF.

Points on this clonotype: A much larger clonotype is one base distant, so this may be a read error. CDR3 residues: CASSPDAARRSYEQYF. The CDR3 DNA sequence: TGTGCCAGCAGTCCTGACGCAGCCCGGCGCTCCTACGAGCAGTACTTC. The V and J genes are TRBV27 and TRBJ2-7; D is unresolved. The V gene lost 5 bases and the J gene lost 0 bases, with 17 bases spanning the gap. CDR1 and CDR2 from the germline V gene are MNHEY and SMNVEV (reference sequence). The CDR3 consists of 16 residues.

On this clonotype: At one boundary the junction diverges from the germline segment, which might be a read error. This chain connects TRBV28 to TRBJ2-7, with D possibly matching TRBD2 (5 bases). The CDR3 consists of 13 residues. CDR1 is MDHEN and CDR2 is SYDVKM in the germline V gene. CDR3 DNA: TGTGCCAGCATTTTACGGGGATCCTACGAGCAGTACTTC. This sequence encodes CASILRGSYEQYF.

As concerns this clonotype: Given a much more abundant clone one base away, this may be a read error. The J gene is TRBJ2-7, the V gene TRBV25-1, with a tentative D call TRBD2 (6 bases). Germline V gene lookup returns CDR1 MGHDK and CDR2 SYGVNS. The CDR3 is 13 amino acids. Trimming pared 6 bases from V and 6 bases from J, leaving 15 bases between. This chain's CDR3 is CASSTHGGREQYF. DNA for the CDR3: TGTGCCAGCAGCACCCACGGAGGGCGCGAGCAGTACTTC.

This clonotype appeared many times. The chain employs TRBV13 and TRBJ1-2; the match to TRBD1 covers 7 bases. The V gene's germline CDR1 is PRHDT and CDR2 FYEKMQ (reference sequence). The CDR3 runs 15 residues. Losses at the gene ends were 6 bases for V and 2 bases for J; bases not matched to a gene: 9. The CDR3: CASRDREDLNYGYTF. Written as DNA, the CDR3 is TGTGCCAGCAGAGACAGGGAAGATCTAAACTATGGCTACACCTTC.

The rearrangement uses TRBV5-1 and TRBJ1-1, with 10 bases lining up with TRBD1. Germline CDR1 SGHRS, CDR2 YFSETQ. The CDR3 sequence is 15 residues long. Unmatched junction bases numbered 5, after V lost 4 bases and J lost 2 bases. The chain's CDR3 is CASSGGTGVNTEAFF. As DNA, the CDR3 is TGCGCCAGCAGCGGCGGGACAGGGGTTAACACTGAAGCTTTCTTT.

Turning to this clonotype: The conserved phenylalanine or tryptophan is not found at the CDR3 terminus, so this likely reflects a read error. This sequence joins TRBV20-1 and TRBJ2-7; the match to TRBD1 covers 9 bases. Unmatched junction bases numbered 9, after V lost 6 bases and J lost 6 bases. Germline V gives CDR1 DFQATT, CDR2 SNEGSKA (reference sequence). The CDR3 loop spans 13 amino acids. The DNA for the CDR3 is TGCAGTGCCCGACAGGGGGGCTTCTTCGAGCAGTACTCC. Translating gives CSARQGGFFEQYS.

This rearrangement joins TRBV27 to TRBJ2-7; D might be TRBD1 (5 bases). The germline V gene has CDR1 MNHEY and CDR2 SMNVEV (reference sequence). This CDR3 comprises 13 residues. V lost 6 bases and J lost 3, with 12 bases in between. The CDR3: CASRRTGDYEQYF. The CDR3 bases are TGTGCCAGCAGAAGAACAGGAGACTACGAGCAGTACTTC.

This clonotype was detected only a few times. The chain combines TRBV28 with TRBJ1-6, with 7 bases that match TRBD1. The V segment lost 7 bases and the J segment 5 bases; nucleotides outside the gene matches: 14. Germline CDR1 is MDHEN and CDR2 is SYDVKM. The CDR3 totals 17 residues. The CDR3 region is CASNLGSSTGHNSPLHF. The CDR3 nucleotides are TGTGCCAGCAACCTCGGAAGTTCGACAGGGCATAATTCACCCCTCCACTTT.

V is TRBV11-2 and J is TRBJ2-5, with D possibly TRBD1 on 6 matching bases. Germline CDR1 is SGHAT and CDR2 is FQNNGV. The V end was cut by 5 bases, the J end by 4 bases, with 20 bases between. There are 16 residues in the CDR3. CDR3 region: CASSPMAGVWGETQYF. CDR3 DNA: TGTGCCAGCAGCCCCATGGCAGGGGTATGGGGAGAGACCCAGTACTTC. Variable domain in full (rest from reference TRBV11-2 and TRBJ2-5): EAGVAQSPRYKIIEKRQSVAFWCNPISGHATLYWYQQILGQGPKLLIQFQNNGVVDDSQLPKDRFSAERLKGVDSTLKIQPAKLEDSAVYLCASSPMAGVWGETQYFGPGTRLLVL.

This clonotype came up many times. The chain joins TRBV6-2 or TRBV6-3 to TRBJ1-5; D is unclear. This CDR3 is built from 14 residues. The V gene's germline CDR1 is MNHEY and CDR2 SVGEGT. V was pared by 4 bases and J by 0 bases, with 7 bases between. In DNA, the CDR3 is TGTGCCAGCAGTTTGTGGGGTAGCAATCAGCCCCAGCATTTT. As protein: CASSLWGSNQPQHF.